Listed here are 8 T cell receptor beta chains from one sample, sequenced in a study of T-cell reconstitution after alpha-beta-depleted transplantation in children. During its preparation, the TCRbeta library received unique molecular identifiers. MiXCR, applied by TCRdb to the PCR reads, yields one record per CDR3 protein. The sample holds more than 150,000 distinct CDR3 sequences; approximately 6.6% are singletons and the top ten take roughly 3%. Specimen: PBMCs from the stem cell graft donor, collected from the stem cell graft. These receptors originate from a human donor who donated a stem cell graft to a child with Wiskott-Aldrich syndrome.

The V gene is TRBV6-7, the J gene TRBJ1-2, with D maybe TRBD1 (5 bases). TRBV6-7 is sorted into the ORF group, with uncertain function. This CDR3 comprises 11 residues. Trimming cost V 10 bases and J 4 bases, with 10 bases left between them. For the CDR3, the DNA is TGTGCCATCTACGGGGGCTATGGCTACACCTTC. It yields the protein CAIYGGYGYTF.

The table lists this clonotype with many counts. The gene calls are TRBV5-8 and TRBJ2-1; no firm D call. The CDR3 is 11 amino acids. V lost 4 bases and J 15 bases, leaving 14 bases between the germline ends. Looked up from germline, CDR1 is SGHTS and CDR2 is YDEGEE. CDR3 DNA: TGTGCCAGCAGCCCTCCCCCCCAGAGGTTCTTC. Its protein is CASSPPPQRFF.

This clonotype was observed at least ten times. The chain combines TRBV19 with TRBJ2-3, with 9 bases fitting TRBD1. Germline CDR1 and CDR2: LNHDA and SQIVND (reference sequence). With V trimmed by 6 bases and J by 2 bases, 6 bases remained unmatched. This CDR3 is built from 15 residues. Here the CDR3 DNA reads TGTGCCAGTAGCCGGGACAGGGATCTCACAGATACGCAGTATTTT. Its translation is CASSRDRDLTDTQYF. Complete variable domain (other parts from reference TRBV19 and TRBJ2-3): DGGITQSPKYLFRKEGQNVTLSCEQNLNHDAMYWYRQDPGQGLRLIYYSQIVNDFQKGDIAEGYSVSREKKESFPLTVTSAQKNPTAFYLCASSRDRDLTDTQYFGPGTRLTVL.

This clonotype came up many times. CDR3 in DNA: TGCAGTGCTATTGACAGATGGGTGAACACTGAAGCTTTCTTT. Translation: CSAIDRWVNTEAFF. This chain links TRBV20-1 with TRBJ1-1; D is perhaps TRBD1 (5 bases). V gave up 4 bases and J gave up 0 bases, with 12 bases separating them. The CDR3 consists of 14 residues. Germline lookup yields CDR1 DFQATT and CDR2 SNEGSKA (reference sequence).

This clonotype was seen a few times. The chain combines TRBV25-1 with TRBJ2-2, with D hard to call. CDR1 MGHDK and CDR2 SYGVNS come from the germline V gene. The CDR3 covers 14 residues. The V gene lost 1 base and the J gene lost 5 bases, with 8 bases spanning the gap. The CDR3 loop is CASSESRGTGELFF. In nucleotides, the CDR3 is TGTGCCAGCAGTGAATCCAGAGGTACCGGGGAGCTGTTTTTT.

This clonotype was seen at least ten times. This chain connects TRBV15 to TRBJ2-5; no clear D gene. V lost 3 bases and J lost 2, with 13 bases in between. This CDR3 is 15 amino acids long. Germline CDR1 reads LNHNV; CDR2 reads YYDKDF (reference sequence). In DNA form, the CDR3 reads TGTGCCACCAGCAGCGATCCGGGCCATCAAGAGACCCAGTACTTC. This gives the protein CATSSDPGHQETQYF.

This clonotype was counted ten times or more. This chain links TRBV5-5 with TRBJ1-1; D not resolved. The CDR3 consists of 14 residues. The germline V gene encodes CDR1 SGHKS and CDR2 YYEKEE (reference sequence). V was pared by 0 bases and J by 3 bases, with 9 bases between. CDR3 nucleotide sequence: TGTGCCAGCAGCTTGGTTCGTACGGACACTGAAGCTTTCTTT. As protein: CASSLVRTDTEAFF.

This clonotype occurred a few times. V gene TRBV11-1 combines with J gene TRBJ2-1, with 11 bases fitting TRBD2. There are 21 residues in the CDR3. With V trimmed by 0 bases and J by 3 bases, 16 bases remained unmatched. Germline CDR1 and CDR2: SGHAT and FQDESV (reference sequence). CDR3 coding DNA: TGTGCCAGCAGCTTAGCGGGACGGGGGCTAGCGGGGGGCCGACTCTACAATGAGCAGTTCTTC. Amino acid sequence: CASSLAGRGLAGGRLYNEQFF.